This T cell receptor (beta chain) was retrieved from a study of T cell repertoires in cytomegalovirus infection. Study-level results: Accumulated public TCR beta family frequency recognized individuals carrying CMV together with the relevant HLA. In two of eight donors, the top clonotype was HLA-C-restricted CMV-specific.

Many counts were recorded for this clonotype. Its specificity is not known. MiXCR, applied by TCRdb to the reads, yields one record per CDR3 protein. The table has tens of thousands of distinct CDR3 sequences, 3% to 4% seen once. The CDR3 contains 14 residues. From germline, CDR1 is SGHVS and CDR2 FQNEAQ. V was pared by 4 bases and J by 2 bases, with 6 bases between. The chain has TRBV7-8 and TRBJ2-6; no reliable D call. The sequenced material came from PBMCs. The TCR was taken from a human donor in good health (CMV status not recorded). Some clones in this sample may be carry-over from other donors' samples. The CDR3 spells CASSYNAGANVLTF. Here the CDR3 DNA reads TGTGCCAGCAGCTATAATGCTGGGGCCAACGTCCTGACTTTC. The full variable domain, its missing parts supplied by reference TRBV7-8 and TRBJ2-6, is GAGVSQSPRYKVAKRGQDVALRCDPISGHVSLFWYQQALGQGPEFLTYFQNEAQLDKSGLPSDRFFAERPEGSVSTLKIQRTQQEDSAVYLCASSYNAGANVLTFGAGSRLTVL.